The 31 T cell receptor beta chains given below trace back to one sample, sequenced in a study of control samples from healthy donors and cancer patients. The repertoire was sequenced with immunoSEQ multiplex PCR; TCRdb's copy has only in-frame clones and lacks some. The sample consists of 71,000 or so clones, just under 90% of them appearing once. The sequencing input was PBMCs. Receptor source: a man aged 55 to 70 with lung cancer.

The chain couples TRBV12-3 or TRBV12-4 to TRBJ1-2; D not certain. Trimming stripped 2 bases from V and 9 bases from J, with 13 bases between. The CDR3 is 13 residues long. DNA of the CDR3: TGTGCCAGCAGTTTATCACCGCTCGGGAGCTACACCTTC. Translating gives CASSLSPLGSYTF.

This clone was seen only once. The chain recombines TRBV10-3 with TRBJ1-1; a weak D match, TRBD1 (6 bases). CDR1 ENHRY and CDR2 SYGVKD come from the germline V gene. The CDR3 length is 14 residues. The V end was cut by 7 bases, the J end by 2 bases, with 14 bases between. This chain's CDR3 is CAIMSLQGNTEAFF. In nucleotides, the CDR3 is TGTGCCATCATGAGTCTACAGGGTAACACTGAAGCTTTCTTT.

CDR3 sequence (DNA): TGTGCCAGCAGGCCCTTAGAGCCCAGCTCCTACGAGCAGTACTTC. It encodes CASRPLEPSSYEQYF. J is TRBJ2-7 and V is TRBV6-6; D is unresolved. V was trimmed by 6 bases and J by 0 bases, leaving 15 bases between them. Germline V gene data show CDR1 as MNHNY and CDR2 as SVGAGI (reference sequence). The CDR3 totals 15 residues.

For the CDR3, the DNA is TGTGCCAGCAGCCCTAGCGGGTTTCGCACAGATACGCAGTATTTT. Translation: CASSPSGFRTDTQYF. The chain is built from TRBV7-2 and TRBJ2-3; TRBD2 aligns across 8 bases. V lost 5 bases to trimming and J lost 1 base; unmatched junction nucleotides: 5. Germline CDR1 SGHTA, CDR2 FQGNSA. The CDR3 length is 15 residues.

The chain employs TRBV3-1 (or the pseudogene TRBV3-2) and TRBJ1-5; D unclear. This CDR3 contains 15 residues. Germline V gene data show CDR1 as LGHDT and CDR2 as YNNKEL (reference sequence). The V end lost 4 bases, the J end lost 0 bases, and 10 bases lay between the germline ends. The CDR3 is CASSPIGASNQPQHF. CDR3 nucleotides: TGTGCCAGCAGCCCTATTGGAGCTAGCAATCAGCCCCAGCATTTT.

V and J are TRBV3-1 (or the pseudogene TRBV3-2) and TRBJ2-7; 14 bases line up with TRBD2. The CDR3 length is 17 residues. J was trimmed by 6 bases and V by 5 bases; bases with no gene match: 12. Germline CDR1 LGHDT, CDR2 YNNKEL (reference sequence). For the CDR3, the DNA is TGTGCCAGCAGCTTTCGATCGACTAGCGGGGGGGGTCGCGAGCAGTACTTC. Translation gives CASSFRSTSGGGREQYF.

The chain recombines TRBV4-1 with TRBJ1-3; perhaps TRBD1 as D (5 bases). V was pared by 3 bases and J by 0 bases, with 21 bases between. CDR3 length: 19 amino acids. The germline V gene has CDR1 MGHRA and CDR2 YSYEKL. The CDR3 protein is CASSQRDVHIVGSGNTIYF. The DNA for the CDR3 is TGCGCCAGCAGCCAGAGGGACGTGCACATCGTTGGCTCTGGAAACACCATATATTTT.

This clone was seen just once. This chain uses TRBV7-2 with TRBJ1-1; D is uncertain. The CDR3 covers 15 residues. Trimming cost V 4 bases and J 1 base, with 13 bases left between them. Per the germline V gene, CDR1 is SGHTA and CDR2 is FQGNSA. As DNA, the CDR3 is TGTGCCAGCAGCTACGTACAAAGGGAGAACACTGAAGCTTTCTTT. Encoded protein: CASSYVQRENTEAFF.

The chain uses TRBV7-9 and TRBJ2-7; unclear D gene. CDR1 and CDR2 (germline): SEHNR, FQNEAQ (reference sequence). V gave up 3 bases and J gave up 3 bases, with 9 bases separating them. The CDR3 spans 13 residues. CDR3 region: CASSLNAFYEQYV. The CDR3 bases are TGTGCCAGCAGCTTGAACGCTTTCTACGAGCAGTACGTC.

This clone was seen once. The chain combines TRBV6-5 with TRBJ2-2; tentatively, D is TRBD2 (6 bases). This CDR3 is built from 16 residues. Trimming pared 0 bases from V and 5 bases from J, leaving 13 bases between. CDR1 MNHEY and CDR2 SVGAGI come from the germline V gene. The CDR3 protein is CASSYSIIGGTGELFF. Written as DNA, the CDR3 is TGTGCCAGCAGTTACTCGATAATTGGAGGGACCGGGGAGCTGTTTTTT.

The chain recombines TRBV18 with TRBJ2-3; 7 bases are a match to TRBD2. This CDR3 is built from 15 residues. Germline V gene data show CDR1 as KGHSH and CDR2 as LQKENI. The ends lost 4 bases at V and 1 base at J; junction bases unmatched: 5. DNA for the CDR3: TGTGCCAGCTCACGGTCTAGCGGAGGCACAGATACGCAGTATTTT. Encoded protein: CASSRSSGGTDTQYF.

The rearrangement links TRBV30 to TRBJ2-6; the match to TRBD1 covers 7 bases. Germline V CDR1 and CDR2: GTSNPN, SVGIG (reference sequence). CDR3 length: 18 amino acids. The junction had 9 bases not matched to a gene; V was cut back by 1 base and J by 0 bases. The CDR3 sequence is CAWSAYRDSSSGANVLTF. CDR3 sequence (DNA): TGTGCCTGGAGTGCCTACCGGGACAGTTCCTCTGGGGCCAACGTCCTGACTTTC.

The chain employs TRBV24-1 and TRBJ2-3; 10 positions match TRBD1. The CDR3 consists of 16 residues. In germline, CDR1 is KGHDR, CDR2 SFDVKD. V lost 2 bases, J lost 6 bases, and 7 bases stayed unmatched. The CDR3 loop is CATSDSGTGELDTQYF. DNA of the CDR3: TGTGCCACCAGTGATTCGGGGACAGGGGAATTGGATACGCAGTATTTT.

The V gene is TRBV30, the J gene TRBJ2-7; D not resolved. Germline V lookup: CDR1 GTSNPN, CDR2 SVGIG (reference sequence). This CDR3 region has 14 residues. The germline V and J ends were trimmed by 2 bases and 4 bases, with 15 bases remaining between them. As DNA, the CDR3 is TGTGCCTGGAGTCCCCGCGGTTTTAGGTACGAGCAGTACTTC. This sequence encodes CAWSPRGFRYEQYF. Filled out from reference TRBV30 and TRBJ2-7, the complete variable domain reads SQTIHQWPATLVQPVGSPLSLECTVEGTSNPNLYWYRQAAGRGLQLLFYSVGIGQISSEVPQNLSASRPQDRQFILSSKKLLLSDSGFYLCAWSPRGFRYEQYFGPGTRLTVT.

This rearrangement joins TRBV12-5 to TRBJ1-1; 7 nucleotides align to TRBD1. V lost 1 base and J lost 5; bases outside the gene matches: 4. This CDR3 has 14 amino acids. CDR1 is LGHNT and CDR2 is FRNRAP in the germline V gene. CDR3 residues: CASGLENRGTEAFF. The CDR3 DNA reads as TGTGCTAGTGGTTTGGAAAACAGGGGTACTGAAGCTTTCTTT.

The chain employs TRBV28 and TRBJ1-6; the D is unclear. CDR3 size: 12 residues. Germline V lookup: CDR1 MDHEN, CDR2 SYDVKM. V dropped 1 base and J dropped 5 bases, with 0 bases sitting between them. CDR3: CASSLYNSPLHF. Here the CDR3 DNA reads TGTGCCAGCAGTTTATATAATTCACCCCTCCACTTT.

CDR3 sequence reads: CASSFGGPQETQYF. CDR3 DNA sequence: TGTGCCAGCAGTTTCGGGGGGCCCCAAGAGACCCAGTACTTC. The chain carries TRBV6-6 and TRBJ2-5; D is perhaps TRBD2 (7 bases). The CDR3 spans 14 residues. V dropped 4 bases and J dropped 1 base, with 10 bases sitting between them. Per germline, CDR1 MNHNY and CDR2 SVGAGI (reference sequence).

V gene TRBV30 combines with J gene TRBJ1-5, with D maybe TRBD1 (6 bases). The germline V gene has CDR1 GTSNPN and CDR2 SVGIG (reference sequence). The CDR3 is 18 residues long. With 0 bases removed from V and 0 bases from J, the gap between germline ends came to 18 bases. CDR3 sequence (DNA): TGTGCCTGGAGTGTAGATAGAGTAACAGGGAATAGCAATCAGCCCCAGCATTTT. It is translated as CAWSVDRVTGNSNQPQHF.

V is TRBV6-5 and J is TRBJ2-1, with 13 bases lining up with TRBD2. Per the germline V gene, CDR1 is MNHEY and CDR2 is SVGAGI. The V and J ends lost 0 bases and 9 bases, in that order; junction bases with no gene match: 5. CDR3 length equals 16 residues. CDR3 region: CASSYSTSGGRFEQFF. CDR3 DNA sequence: TGTGCCAGCAGTTACTCGACTAGCGGGGGGCGGTTTGAGCAGTTCTTC.

J is TRBJ2-7 and V is TRBV6-4; the D is unclear. Germline values: CDR1 MRHNA, CDR2 SNTAGT. This CDR3 contains 16 residues. Trimming removed 0 bases at V and 2 bases at J, with 14 bases between. CDR3 residues: CASSDSSRSEAYEQYV. The CDR3 nucleotides are TGTGCCAGCAGTGACTCGAGCAGGTCAGAAGCCTACGAGCAGTACGTC.

The J gene is TRBJ1-1, the V gene TRBV5-1, with TRBD1 as a possible D gene (5 bases). V was shortened by 6 bases and J by 5 bases, with 17 bases between the two germline ends. CDR3 length equals 14 residues. The germline CDR1 and CDR2 sequences are SGHRS and YFSETQ. The CDR3 loop reads CASTEDGGWTEAFF. In DNA form, the CDR3 reads TGCGCCAGCACTGAGGACGGGGGATGGACTGAAGCTTTCTTT.

The genes are TRBV11-3 and TRBJ1-3; D not resolved. The V end was cut by 5 bases, the J end by 0 bases, with 17 bases between. Germline CDR1 and CDR2: SGHNT and YENEEA. The CDR3 extends over 17 amino acids. The CDR3 nucleotides read TGTGCCAGCAGCCGGTTAGAGGCTACACCCTCTGGAAACACCATATATTTT. This encodes CASSRLEATPSGNTIYF.

V and J are TRBV15 and TRBJ1-1; 8 bases agree with TRBD1. CDR3 length: 13 amino acids. Trimming removed 4 bases from V and 10 bases from J; junction bases left unmatched: 8. Germline CDR1 reads LNHNV; CDR2 reads YYDKDF (reference sequence). The chain's CDR3 is CATSIGQGLRAFF. The CDR3 DNA is TGTGCCACCAGCATCGGACAGGGTTTAAGAGCTTTCTTT. The full variable domain, its missing parts supplied by reference TRBV15 and TRBJ1-1, is DAMVIQNPRYQVTQFGKPVTLSCSQTLNHNVMYWYQQKSSQAPKLLFHYYDKDFNNEADTPDNFQSRRPNTSFCFLDIRSPGLGDTAMYLCATSIGQGLRAFFGQGTRLTVV.

J is TRBJ1-2 and V is TRBV6-1; no clear D. In germline, CDR1 is MNHNS, CDR2 SASEGT. CDR3 length equals 17 residues. V lost 0 bases to trimming and J lost 2 bases, with 16 bases between them. CDR3 sequence reads: CASSEASTWTTNYGYTF. The CDR3 DNA sequence: TGTGCCAGCAGTGAAGCGTCCACGTGGACTACGAACTATGGCTACACCTTC.

V is TRBV2 and J is TRBJ1-3; TRBD1 is a possible D gene (5 bases). CDR1 and CDR2 (germline): SNHLY, FYNNEI. V lost 4 bases, J lost 7 bases, and 14 bases lay in between. The CDR3 totals 14 residues. The CDR3 bases are TGTGCCAGCAGTGCCCAGACGTGGGGGAACACCATATATTTT. It translates to CASSAQTWGNTIYF.

The gene calls are TRBV7-3 and TRBJ2-1; TRBD1 matches at 7 bases. Germline trimming cut 4 bases from V and 8 bases from J; bases unmatched to any gene: 11. Germline V lookup: CDR1 SGHTA, CDR2 FQGTGA. The length of the CDR3 is 15 residues. In nucleotides, the CDR3 is TGTGCCAGCAGCTCAACCGGGACAGCCGCTCATGAGCAGTTCTTC. Amino acid sequence: CASSSTGTAAHEQFF. The full variable domain, rest sourced from reference TRBV7-3 and TRBJ2-1, is GAGVSQTPSNKVTEKGKYVELRCDPISGHTALYWYRQSLGQGPEFLIYFQGTGAADDSGLPNDRFFAVRPEGSVSTLKIQRTERGDSAVYLCASSSTGTAAHEQFFGPGTRLTVL.

J is TRBJ2-5 and V is TRBV5-1; D possibly corresponds to TRBD2 (6 bases). This CDR3 has 15 amino acids. Germline V gives CDR1 SGHRS, CDR2 YFSETQ. With 4 bases removed from V and 5 bases from J, the gap between germline ends came to 18 bases. CDR3 bases: TGCGCCAGCAGCCTCCTTCAGGGAGGAGAGGAGACCCAGTACTTC. Amino acid sequence: CASSLLQGGEETQYF.

The gene calls are TRBV5-4 and TRBJ2-5; no clear D gene. Per the germline V gene, CDR1 is SGHNT and CDR2 is YYREEE (reference sequence). V gave up 2 bases and J gave up 4 bases, with 6 bases separating them. There are 12 residues in the CDR3. Here the CDR3 reads CASSFDVETQYF. In nucleotides, the CDR3 is TGTGCCAGCAGCTTTGATGTAGAGACCCAGTACTTC.

The chain combines TRBV7-9 with TRBJ1-3; D not resolved. V dropped 6 bases and J dropped 0 bases, with 6 bases sitting between them. CDR3 size: 13 residues. Germline values: CDR1 SEHNR, CDR2 FQNEAQ (reference sequence). CDR3 bases: TGTGCCAGCAGAACTTCCTCTGGAAACACCATATATTTT. Amino acids: CASRTSSGNTIYF. Full variable domain (outside the CDR3, taken from reference TRBV7-9 and TRBJ1-3): DTGVSQNPRHKITKRGQNVTFRCDPISEHNRLYWYRQTLGQGPEFLTYFQNEAQLEKSRLLSDRFSAERPKGSFSTLEIQRTEQGDSAMYLCASRTSSGNTIYFGEGSWLTVV.

The V gene is TRBV6-5, the J gene TRBJ1-1; the D is unclear. The V end was cut by 10 bases, the J end by 4 bases, with 13 bases between. Germline V CDR1 and CDR2: MNHEY, SVGAGI. The CDR3 is made up of 12 amino acids. The CDR3 coding sequence is TGTGCCACCCGGCAGGTGAGCACTGAAGCTTTCTTT. Translated: CATRQVSTEAFF.

The chain employs TRBV30 and TRBJ1-2, with a possible D match to TRBD1 (6 bases). Germline V gives CDR1 GTSNPN, CDR2 SVGIG (reference sequence). The CDR3 consists of 13 residues. Trimming left V 5 bases short and J 11 bases short, with 21 bases between. The CDR3 DNA is TGTGCCTGGGATTTTACAGGGACCGGCTTTTACACCTTC. This encodes CAWDFTGTGFYTF.